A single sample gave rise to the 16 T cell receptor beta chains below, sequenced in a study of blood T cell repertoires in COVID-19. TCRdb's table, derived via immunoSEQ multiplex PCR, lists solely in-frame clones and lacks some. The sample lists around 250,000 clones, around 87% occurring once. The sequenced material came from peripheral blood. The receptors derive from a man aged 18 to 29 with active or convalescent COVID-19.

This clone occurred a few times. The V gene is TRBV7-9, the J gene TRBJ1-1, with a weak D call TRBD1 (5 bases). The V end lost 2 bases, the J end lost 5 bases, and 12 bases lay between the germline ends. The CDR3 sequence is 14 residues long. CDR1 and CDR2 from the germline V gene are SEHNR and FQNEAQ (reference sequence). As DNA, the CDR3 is TGTGCCAGCAGCTTAATCTCAGGGCGGACTGAAGCTTTCTTT. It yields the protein CASSLISGRTEAFF.

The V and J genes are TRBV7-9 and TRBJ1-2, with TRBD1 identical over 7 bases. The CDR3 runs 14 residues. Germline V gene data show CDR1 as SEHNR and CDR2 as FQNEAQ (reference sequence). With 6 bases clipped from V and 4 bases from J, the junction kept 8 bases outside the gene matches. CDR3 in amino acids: CASRNTGEGYGYTF. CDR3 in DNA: TGTGCCAGCAGAAATACAGGGGAAGGCTATGGCTACACCTTC.

Here the CDR3 DNA reads TGTGCCAGTAGTGCGGGGACCGACTATGGCTACACCTTC. Translated, it gives CASSAGTDYGYTF. The chain employs TRBV19 and TRBJ1-2, with D perhaps TRBD1 (5 bases). V dropped 5 bases and J dropped 3 bases, with 10 bases sitting between them. CDR1 is LNHDA, CDR2 SQIVND, per germline (reference sequence). CDR3 length equals 13 residues.

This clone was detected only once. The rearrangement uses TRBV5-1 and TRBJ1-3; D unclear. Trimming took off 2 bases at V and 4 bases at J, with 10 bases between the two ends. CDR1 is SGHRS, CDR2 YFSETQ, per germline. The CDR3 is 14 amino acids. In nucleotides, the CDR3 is TGCGCCAGCAGCTTCGGGGTTTCCGGAAACACCATATATTTT. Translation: CASSFGVSGNTIYF.

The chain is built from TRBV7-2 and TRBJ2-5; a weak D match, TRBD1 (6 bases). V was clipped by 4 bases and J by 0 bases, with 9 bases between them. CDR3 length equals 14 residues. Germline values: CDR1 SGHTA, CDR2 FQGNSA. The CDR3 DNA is TGTGCCAGCAGCTCACAGGGCCACCAAGAGACCCAGTACTTC. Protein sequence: CASSSQGHQETQYF.

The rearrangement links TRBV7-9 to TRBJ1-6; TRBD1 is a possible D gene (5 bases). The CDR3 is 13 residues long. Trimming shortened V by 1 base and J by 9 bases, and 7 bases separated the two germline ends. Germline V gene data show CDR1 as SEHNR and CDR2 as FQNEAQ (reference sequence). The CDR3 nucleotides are TGTGCCAGCAGCTTAGGGGGCCGTTCACCCCTCCACTTT. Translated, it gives CASSLGGRSPLHF.

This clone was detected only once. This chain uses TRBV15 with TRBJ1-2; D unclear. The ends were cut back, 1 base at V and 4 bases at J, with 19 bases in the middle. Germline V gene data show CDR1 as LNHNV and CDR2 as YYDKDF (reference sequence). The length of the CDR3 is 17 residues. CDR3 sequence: CATSRGKVSGSGYGYTF. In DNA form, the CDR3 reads TGTGCCACCAGCAGAGGCAAAGTCTCGGGCAGCGGCTATGGCTACACCTTC.

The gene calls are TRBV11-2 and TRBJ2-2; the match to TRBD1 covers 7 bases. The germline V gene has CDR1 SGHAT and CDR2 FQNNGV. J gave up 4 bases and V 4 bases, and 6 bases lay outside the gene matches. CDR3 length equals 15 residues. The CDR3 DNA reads TGTGCCAGCAGCTATCACAGGGGAACCACCGGGGAGCTGTTTTTT. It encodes CASSYHRGTTGELFF.

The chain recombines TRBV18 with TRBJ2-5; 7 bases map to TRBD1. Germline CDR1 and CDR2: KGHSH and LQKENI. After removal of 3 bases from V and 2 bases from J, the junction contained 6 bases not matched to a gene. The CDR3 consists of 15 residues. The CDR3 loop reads CASSPFGQEQETQYF. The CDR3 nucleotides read TGTGCCAGCTCACCTTTCGGACAGGAGCAAGAGACCCAGTACTTC.

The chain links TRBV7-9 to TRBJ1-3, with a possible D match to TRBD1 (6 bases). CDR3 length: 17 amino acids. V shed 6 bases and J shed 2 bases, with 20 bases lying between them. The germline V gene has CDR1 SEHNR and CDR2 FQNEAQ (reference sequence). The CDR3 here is CASSPGTPAFTGNTIYF. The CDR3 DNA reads TGTGCCAGCAGTCCCGGGACACCGGCTTTCACTGGAAACACCATATATTTT.

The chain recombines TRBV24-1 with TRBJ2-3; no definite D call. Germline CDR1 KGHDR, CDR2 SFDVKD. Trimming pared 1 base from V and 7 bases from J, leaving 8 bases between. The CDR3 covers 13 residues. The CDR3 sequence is CATSDFPSYTQYF. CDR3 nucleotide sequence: TGTGCCACCAGTGATTTTCCGTCCTATACGCAGTATTTT.

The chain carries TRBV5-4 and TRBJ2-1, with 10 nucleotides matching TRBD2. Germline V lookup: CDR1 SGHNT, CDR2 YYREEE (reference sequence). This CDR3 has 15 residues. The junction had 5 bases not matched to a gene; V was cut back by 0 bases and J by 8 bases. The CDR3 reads CASSLDLAGVDEQFF. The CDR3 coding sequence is TGTGCCAGCAGCTTGGACCTAGCGGGAGTCGATGAGCAGTTCTTC.

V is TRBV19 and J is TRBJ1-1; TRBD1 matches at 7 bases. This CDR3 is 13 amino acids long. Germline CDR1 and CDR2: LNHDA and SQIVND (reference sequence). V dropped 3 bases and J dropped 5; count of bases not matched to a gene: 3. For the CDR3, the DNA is TGTGCCAGTAGTATTACAGGGGTGACTGAAGCTTTCTTT. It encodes CASSITGVTEAFF.

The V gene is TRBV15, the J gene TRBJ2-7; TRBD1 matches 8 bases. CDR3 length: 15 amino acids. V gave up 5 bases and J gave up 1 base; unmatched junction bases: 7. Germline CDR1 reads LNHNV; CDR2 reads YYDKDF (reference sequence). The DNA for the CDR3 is TGTGCCACCAGCCAAACAGGGGGTAGGTCCTACGAGCAGTACTTC. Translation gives CATSQTGGRSYEQYF.

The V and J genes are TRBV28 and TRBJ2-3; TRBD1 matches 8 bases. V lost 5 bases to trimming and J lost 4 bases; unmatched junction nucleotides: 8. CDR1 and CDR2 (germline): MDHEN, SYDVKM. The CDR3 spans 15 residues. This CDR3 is CASSPPGQGSDTQYF. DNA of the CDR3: TGTGCCAGCAGTCCCCCCGGACAGGGATCAGATACGCAGTATTTT.

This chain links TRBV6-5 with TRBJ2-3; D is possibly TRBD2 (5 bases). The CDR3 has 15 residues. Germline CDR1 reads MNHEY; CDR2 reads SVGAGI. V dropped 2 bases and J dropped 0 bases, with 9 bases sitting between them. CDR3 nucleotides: TGTGCCAGCAGTTACAGGGCGGGCAGCACAGATACGCAGTATTTT. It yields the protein CASSYRAGSTDTQYF.